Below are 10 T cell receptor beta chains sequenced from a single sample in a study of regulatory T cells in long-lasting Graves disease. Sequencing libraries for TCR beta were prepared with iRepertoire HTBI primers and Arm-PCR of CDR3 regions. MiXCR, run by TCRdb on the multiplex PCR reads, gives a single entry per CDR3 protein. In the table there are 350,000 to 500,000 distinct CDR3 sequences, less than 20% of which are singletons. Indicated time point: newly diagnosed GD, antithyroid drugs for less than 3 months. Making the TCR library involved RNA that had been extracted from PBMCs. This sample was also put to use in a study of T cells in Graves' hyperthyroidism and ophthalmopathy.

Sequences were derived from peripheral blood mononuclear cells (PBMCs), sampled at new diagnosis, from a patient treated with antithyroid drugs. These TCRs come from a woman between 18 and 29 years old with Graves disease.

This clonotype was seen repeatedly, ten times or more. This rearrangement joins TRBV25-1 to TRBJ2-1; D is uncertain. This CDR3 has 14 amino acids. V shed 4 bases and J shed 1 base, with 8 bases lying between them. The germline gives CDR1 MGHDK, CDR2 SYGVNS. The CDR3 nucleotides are TGTGCCAGCAGTGGGTTACAATCCTACAATGAGCAGTTCTTC. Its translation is CASSGLQSYNEQFF.

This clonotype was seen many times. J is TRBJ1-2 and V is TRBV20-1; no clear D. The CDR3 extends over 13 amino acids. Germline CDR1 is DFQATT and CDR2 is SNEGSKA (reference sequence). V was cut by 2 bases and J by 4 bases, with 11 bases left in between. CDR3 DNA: TGCAGTGCTAGATGGGTACGGGGCTATGGCTACACCTTC. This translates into CSARWVRGYGYTF.

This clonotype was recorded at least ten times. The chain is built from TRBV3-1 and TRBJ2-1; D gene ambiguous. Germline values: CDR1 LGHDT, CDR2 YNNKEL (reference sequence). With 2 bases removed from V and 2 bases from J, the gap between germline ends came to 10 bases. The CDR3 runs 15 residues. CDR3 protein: CASSQTMDTYNEQFF. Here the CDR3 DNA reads TGTGCCAGCAGCCAAACCATGGATACCTACAATGAGCAGTTCTTC.

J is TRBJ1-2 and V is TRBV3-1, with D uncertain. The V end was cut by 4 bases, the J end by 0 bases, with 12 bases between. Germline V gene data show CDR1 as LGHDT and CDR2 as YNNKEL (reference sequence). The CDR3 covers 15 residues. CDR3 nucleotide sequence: TGTGCCAGCAGCCCCTATGTACGGACTAACTATGGCTACACCTTC. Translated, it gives CASSPYVRTNYGYTF.

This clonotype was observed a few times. CDR3 in amino acids: CAILQPNTGELFF. DNA for the CDR3: TGTGCCATCCTGCAGCCTAACACCGGGGAGCTGTTTTTT. J is TRBJ2-2 and V is TRBV10-3, with no clear D. Germline V lookup: CDR1 ENHRY, CDR2 SYGVKD. Between the trimmed V and J ends, which lost 8 bases and 2 bases, there was a span of 9 bases. The length of the CDR3 is 13 residues.

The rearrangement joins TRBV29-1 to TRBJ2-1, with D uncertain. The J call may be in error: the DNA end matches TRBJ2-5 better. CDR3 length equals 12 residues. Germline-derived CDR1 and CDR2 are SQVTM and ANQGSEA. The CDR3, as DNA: TGCAGCGTTGAAAGAGTTGGCGAGACCCAGTACTTC. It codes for CSVERVGETQYF.

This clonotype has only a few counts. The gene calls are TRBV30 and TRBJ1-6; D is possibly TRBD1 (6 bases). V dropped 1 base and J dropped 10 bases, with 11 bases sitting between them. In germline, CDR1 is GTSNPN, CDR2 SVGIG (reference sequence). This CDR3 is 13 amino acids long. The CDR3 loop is CAWSDRGDSPLHF. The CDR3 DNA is TGTGCCTGGAGTGATAGGGGGGACTCACCCCTCCACTTT.

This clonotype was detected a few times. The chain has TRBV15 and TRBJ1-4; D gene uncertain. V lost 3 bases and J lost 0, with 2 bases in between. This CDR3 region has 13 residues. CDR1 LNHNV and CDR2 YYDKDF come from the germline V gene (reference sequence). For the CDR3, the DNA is TGTGCCACCAGCAGGTCAACTAATGAAAAACTGTTTTTT. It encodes CATSRSTNEKLFF. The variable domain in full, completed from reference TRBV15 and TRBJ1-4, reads DAMVIQNPRYQVTQFGKPVTLSCSQTLNHNVMYWYQQKSSQAPKLLFHYYDKDFNNEADTPDNFQSRRPNTSFCFLDIRSPGLGDTAMYLCATSRSTNEKLFFGSGTQLSVL.

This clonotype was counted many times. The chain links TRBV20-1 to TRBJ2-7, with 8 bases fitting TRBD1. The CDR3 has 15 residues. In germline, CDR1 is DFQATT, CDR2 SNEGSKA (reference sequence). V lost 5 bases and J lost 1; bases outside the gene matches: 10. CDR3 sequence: CSAPAPRTGSYEQYF. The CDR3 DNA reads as TGCAGTGCTCCCGCCCCTCGGACAGGGTCCTACGAGCAGTACTTC.

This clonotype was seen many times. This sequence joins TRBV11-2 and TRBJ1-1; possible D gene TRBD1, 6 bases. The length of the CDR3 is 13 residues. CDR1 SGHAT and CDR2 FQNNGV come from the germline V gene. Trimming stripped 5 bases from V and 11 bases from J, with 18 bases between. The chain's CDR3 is CASSTDRFFEAFF. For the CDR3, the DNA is TGTGCCAGCAGCACCGACAGGTTTTTTGAGGCTTTCTTT.